One and the same sample provided the 29 T cell receptor beta chains below, sequenced in a study of blood T cells in healthy people across ages. Next came a second PCR, run for about 6 to 12 cycles, which used a sample-barcoded 5' primer along with a J-beta primer mix. MiXCR, run by TCRdb on the 5' RACE reads, gives a single entry per CDR3 protein. Here the sample spans 550,000 to 750,000 distinct CDR3 sequences, approximately 21% being singletons. The sequenced material came from blood. These TCRs come from a man between 65 and 80 years old in good health.

The chain employs TRBV10-3 and TRBJ2-7, with 9 bases that match TRBD2. The CDR3 loop spans 14 amino acids. Per the germline V gene, CDR1 is ENHRY and CDR2 is SYGVKD. The ends lost 8 bases at V and 3 bases at J; junction bases unmatched: 8. CDR3 nucleotides: TGTGCCATCGGAGGGGAGCGGGAGGTCTACGAGCAGTACTTC. Translating gives CAIGGEREVYEQYF.

The chain links TRBV7-2 to TRBJ1-4; 7 bases align to TRBD1. With 0 bases clipped from V and 7 bases from J, the junction kept 11 bases outside the gene matches. CDR1 and CDR2 (germline): SGHTA, FQGNSA. The CDR3 runs to 17 residues. Here the CDR3 reads CASSLAGGGGAAEKLFF. In DNA form, the CDR3 reads TGTGCCAGCAGCTTAGCGGGGGGAGGGGGCGCAGCTGAAAAACTGTTTTTT.

The chain links TRBV24-1 to TRBJ2-1, with 7 bases aligning to TRBD2. CDR3 size: 17 residues. Germline values: CDR1 KGHDR, CDR2 SFDVKD. The V gene end was trimmed by 0 bases and the J gene end by 8 bases; junction bases not matched to a gene: 12. The DNA of the CDR3 is TGTGCCACCAGTGATTTGCGTGGTGGCGGGAGAATAGATGAGCAGTTCTTC. Encoded protein: CATSDLRGGGRIDEQFF.

This clonotype was observed many times. Written as DNA, the CDR3 is TGCGCCAGCAGCCGAACGGGACAGGGGTTACAAGAGACCCAGTACTTC. This translates into CASSRTGQGLQETQYF. V and J are TRBV5-1 and TRBJ2-5, with TRBD1 matching over 10 bases. The germline V gene has CDR1 SGHRS and CDR2 YFSETQ. This CDR3 region has 16 residues. The trim removed 4 bases at V and 2 bases at J, leaving 8 bases unmatched.

This clonotype was seen more than once but under ten times. The CDR3 loop is CAISDHSGTSGRNSYEQYF. CDR3 nucleotide sequence: TGTGCCATCAGTGACCACTCCGGGACTAGCGGGAGGAACTCCTACGAGCAGTACTTC. The chain joins TRBV10-3 to TRBJ2-7, with 15 bases lining up with TRBD2. V gave up 3 bases and J gave up 0 bases; unmatched junction bases: 9. This CDR3 has 19 amino acids. CDR1 and CDR2 from the germline V gene are ENHRY and SYGVKD.

The V gene is TRBV5-1, the J gene TRBJ2-2, with no clear D. Trimming stripped 0 bases from V and 4 bases from J, with 7 bases between. The CDR3 runs 14 residues. The germline CDR1 and CDR2 sequences are SGHRS and YFSETQ. The CDR3 loop is CASSLEAATGELFF. For the CDR3, the DNA is TGCGCCAGCAGCTTGGAGGCAGCCACCGGGGAGCTGTTTTTT.

This clonotype was detected many times. The chain has TRBV28 and TRBJ2-7, with D possibly being TRBD2 (6 bases). The CDR3 runs 14 residues. With 8 bases removed from V and 5 bases from J, the gap between germline ends came to 19 bases. Germline CDR1 is MDHEN and CDR2 is SYDVKM. DNA of the CDR3: TGTGCCAGCCAGCGAAGCGGGTCTCTCCACGAGCAGTACTTC. This gives the protein CASQRSGSLHEQYF.

The chain has TRBV12-3 or TRBV12-4 and TRBJ2-5; TRBD1 agrees at 9 bases. The CDR3 is 15 residues long. V lost 3 bases to trimming and J lost 3 bases; unmatched junction nucleotides: 5. The CDR3 DNA reads TGTGCCAGCAGTTTGTTTGGGACAGGGAAAGAGACCCAGTACTTC. Its protein product is CASSLFGTGKETQYF.

This clonotype was counted between two and nine times. The chain has TRBV25-1 and TRBJ1-2, with D maybe TRBD1 (6 bases). Germline-derived CDR1 and CDR2 are MGHDK and SYGVNS. Trimming shortened V by 6 bases and J by 3 bases, and 11 bases separated the two germline ends. CDR3 size: 13 residues. CDR3 sequence reads: CASSVRGDYGYTF. CDR3 DNA sequence: TGTGCCAGCAGCGTCAGGGGTGACTATGGCTACACCTTC.

This clonotype occurred once. This chain uses TRBV21-1 with TRBJ1-4; the tabulated D call, TRBD1, remains unverified against the DNA. TRBV21-1 is recorded as a pseudogene. The CDR3 runs 14 residues. The CDR3 region is CASSYRDRDEKMFF. The CDR3 coding sequence is TGTGCCAGCAGCTACCGGGACAGGGATGAAAAAATGTTTTTT.

The chain employs TRBV6-6 and TRBJ2-5; 10 nucleotides align to TRBD1. There are 13 residues in the CDR3. Germline values: CDR1 MNHNY, CDR2 SVGAGI (reference sequence). V gave up 7 bases and J gave up 9 bases; unmatched junction bases: 8. In DNA, the CDR3 is TGTGCCAGCACTAGGACAGGGGGGATTGCCCAGTACTTC. Translation: CASTRTGGIAQYF.

The chain joins TRBV11-2 to TRBJ2-1, with a possible D match to TRBD2 (5 bases). Germline V gene lookup returns CDR1 SGHAT and CDR2 FQNNGV. CDR3 size: 15 residues. V was clipped by 3 bases and J by 3 bases, with 12 bases between them. CDR3 protein: CASSLGEAIYNEQFF. The CDR3 nucleotides read TGTGCCAGCAGCTTGGGAGAAGCGATCTACAATGAGCAGTTCTTC. Together with reference TRBV11-2 and TRBJ2-1, the CDR3 gives the full variable domain: EAGVAQSPRYKIIEKRQSVAFWCNPISGHATLYWYQQILGQGPKLLIQFQNNGVVDDSQLPKDRFSAERLKGVDSTLKIQPAKLEDSAVYLCASSLGEAIYNEQFFGPGTRLTVL.

This clonotype was seen a handful of times. CDR3 DNA sequence: TGTGCCAGCAGTCCCCGACTAGTGACAAACGAGCAGTACTTC. This encodes CASSPRLVTNEQYF. This chain links TRBV13 with TRBJ2-5; tentatively, D is TRBD2 (6 bases). TRBJ2-7 matches the DNA end more closely, so the J call is doubtful. The V gene's germline CDR1 is PRHDT and CDR2 FYEKMQ (reference sequence). The CDR3 has 14 residues.

The rearrangement joins TRBV7-8 to TRBJ2-1; TRBD1 matches 10 bases. The J call could be wrong; TRBJ2-5 is a better fit for the DNA end. Germline V gene sequence: CDR1 SGHVS, CDR2 FQNEAQ. This CDR3 has 15 amino acids. CDR3 loop: CASSLVRTGGETQYF. The CDR3 nucleotides are TGTGCCAGCAGCTTAGTAAGGACAGGGGGAGAGACCCAGTACTTC.

A few counts support this clonotype. The rearrangement uses TRBV28 and TRBJ1-1, with TRBD1 matching 7 bases. Germline trimming cut 1 base from V and 11 bases from J; bases unmatched to any gene: 4. The germline V gene encodes CDR1 MDHEN and CDR2 SYDVKM. The length of the CDR3 is 12 residues. The CDR3 spells CASSLSDRDAFF. Written as DNA, the CDR3 is TGTGCCAGCAGTTTATCCGACAGGGATGCTTTCTTT.

This clonotype appeared a few times. The chain recombines TRBV27 with TRBJ2-1; 8 bases line up with TRBD2. With V trimmed by 4 bases and J by 6 bases, 11 bases remained unmatched. The CDR3 runs to 16 residues. Germline V CDR1 and CDR2: MNHEY, SMNVEV (reference sequence). This chain's CDR3 is CASSSKSGGQFNEQFF. The DNA for the CDR3 is TGTGCCAGCAGTTCTAAATCGGGAGGGCAATTCAATGAGCAGTTCTTC.

This clonotype was seen only a few times. This chain uses TRBV20-1 with TRBJ1-1, with TRBD1 matching over 10 bases. The J segment lost 4 bases and the V segment lost 0 bases, leaving 8 bases of the junction unmatched. This CDR3 is 16 amino acids long. Germline V gives CDR1 DFQATT, CDR2 SNEGSKA (reference sequence). This CDR3 reads CSARDRTGGQGTEAFF. Here the CDR3 DNA reads TGCAGTGCTAGAGATAGGACAGGGGGACAGGGCACTGAAGCTTTCTTT.

The V gene is TRBV7-9, the J gene TRBJ2-2; weak D call: TRBD2 (6 bases). The V and J ends lost 2 bases and 5 bases respectively, with 9 bases between them. The CDR3 spans 14 residues. Germline CDR1 is SEHNR and CDR2 is FQNEAQ (reference sequence). CDR3 in amino acids: CASSLMAGTGELFF. The CDR3 nucleotides are TGTGCCAGCAGCTTAATGGCGGGGACCGGGGAGCTGTTTTTT.

The chain carries TRBV2 and TRBJ2-7, with D possibly called TRBD1 or TRBD2 (5 bases each). Per the germline V gene, CDR1 is SNHLY and CDR2 is FYNNEI. V shed 8 bases and J shed 0 bases, with 14 bases lying between them. The CDR3 consists of 14 residues. This chain's CDR3 is CASGRDGSSYEQYF. The CDR3 region has the DNA TGTGCCAGCGGCCGGGACGGCAGCTCCTACGAGCAGTACTTC.

This chain joins TRBV20-1 and TRBJ2-3, with TRBD2 matching 8 bases. Trimming removed 3 bases from V and 4 bases from J; junction bases left unmatched: 6. The germline CDR1 and CDR2 sequences are DFQATT and SNEGSKA (reference sequence). There are 14 residues in the CDR3. CDR3 region: CSASSGRGSDTQYF. CDR3 coding DNA: TGCAGTGCTAGCAGCGGGAGAGGGTCAGATACGCAGTATTTT.

This clonotype was counted between two and nine times. The V and J genes are TRBV2 and TRBJ2-7; D possibly uses TRBD1 or TRBD2 (5 bases each). CDR3 length: 14 residues. Germline CDR1 reads SNHLY; CDR2 reads FYNNEI. V was trimmed by 6 bases and J by 7 bases, leaving 19 bases between them. The CDR3 loop reads CASSQNARGREQYF. The CDR3 coding sequence is TGTGCCAGCAGCCAAAACGCACGGGGCCGGGAGCAGTACTTC.

The chain joins TRBV20-1 to TRBJ1-5; D is uncertain. CDR1 is DFQATT, CDR2 SNEGSKA, per germline (reference sequence). The CDR3 spans 14 residues. The ends were cut back, 0 bases at V and 2 bases at J, with 8 bases in the middle. DNA of the CDR3: TGCAGTGCTAGAGAGGTAACGGGCAATCAGCCCCAGCATTTT. This codes for CSAREVTGNQPQHF.

This clonotype was seen a few times. CDR3 region: CASSQMTGETQYF. The CDR3 DNA sequence: TGTGCCAGCAGCCAAATGACCGGTGAGACCCAGTACTTC. The gene calls are TRBV3-1 and TRBJ2-5; D remains unclear. The CDR3 contains 13 residues. Germline CDR1 and CDR2: LGHDT and YNNKEL (reference sequence). The V end was cut by 2 bases, the J end by 5 bases, with 9 bases between.

This sequence joins TRBV27 and TRBJ2-5; possibly TRBD1 or TRBD2 for D (6 bases each). The DNA matches TRBJ2-7 better at its end, which makes the J call doubtful. The CDR3 extends over 15 amino acids. Germline V CDR1 and CDR2: MNHEY, SMNVEV (reference sequence). CDR3 nucleotides: TGTGCCAGCAGTTTGAAGGGGGGTCCTCTAACCGAGCAGTACTTC. Its translation is CASSLKGGPLTEQYF.

The CDR3 nucleotides read TGTGCCAGCAGCCGAGACCAGAAGGGAGAGACCCAGTACTTC. Its translation: CASSRDQKGETQYF. This chain joins TRBV3-1 and TRBJ2-5; D gene ambiguous. V dropped 4 bases and J dropped 4 bases, with 13 bases sitting between them. This CDR3 region has 14 residues. Germline V gene data show CDR1 as LGHDT and CDR2 as YNNKEL (reference sequence).

This rearrangement joins TRBV7-9 to TRBJ2-7; 12 nucleotides match TRBD2. Trimming cost V 5 bases and J 0 bases; bases outside gene matches: 5. CDR3 length: 16 amino acids. Germline-derived CDR1 and CDR2 are SEHNR and FQNEAQ (reference sequence). CDR3 in DNA: TGTGCCAGCAGCCGAGGACTAGCGGGAAGCTCCTACGAGCAGTACTTC. Its translation is CASSRGLAGSSYEQYF.

The chain uses TRBV5-1 and TRBJ2-5, with TRBD2 matching over 9 bases. The DNA end lines up better with TRBJ2-1; the J call may be wrong. The CDR3 loop spans 14 amino acids. Germline V gives CDR1 SGHRS, CDR2 YFSETQ. The CDR3 region has the DNA TGCGCCAGCAGCTTGGGTCCCCCTAGCGGGACTCAGTTCTTC. This encodes CASSLGPPSGTQFF.

V is TRBV7-3 and J is TRBJ2-5, with 7 bases aligning to TRBD1. The germline gives CDR1 SGHTA, CDR2 FQGTGA. The V gene end was trimmed by 5 bases and the J gene end by 5 bases; junction bases not matched to a gene: 8. The CDR3 sequence is 14 residues long. The CDR3 coding sequence is TGTGCCAGCAGCACCGGACAGGTCTCCGAGACCCAGTACTTC. Protein: CASSTGQVSETQYF.

Note on this clonotype: One base away lies a much larger clone, so this may be a sequencing read error. The CDR3 here is CVSSGTYEQYF. CDR3 DNA sequence: TGTGTCAGCAGCGGTACCTACGAGCAGTACTTC. This sequence joins TRBV28 and TRBJ2-7; weak D call: TRBD2 (5 bases). CDR3 size: 11 residues. In germline, CDR1 is MDHEN, CDR2 SYDVKM.